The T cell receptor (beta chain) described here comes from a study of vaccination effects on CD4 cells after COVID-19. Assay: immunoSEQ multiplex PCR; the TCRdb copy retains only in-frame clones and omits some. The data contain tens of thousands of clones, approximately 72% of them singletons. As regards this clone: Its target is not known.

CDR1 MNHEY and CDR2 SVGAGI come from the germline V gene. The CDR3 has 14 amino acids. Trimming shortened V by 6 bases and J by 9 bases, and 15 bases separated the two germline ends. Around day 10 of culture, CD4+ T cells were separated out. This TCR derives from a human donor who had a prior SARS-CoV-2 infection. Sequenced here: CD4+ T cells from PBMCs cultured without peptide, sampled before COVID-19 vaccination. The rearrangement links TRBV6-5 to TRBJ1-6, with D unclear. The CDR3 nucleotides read TGTGCCAGCAGGCTGGACTTGGACCCTTCACCCCTCCACTTT. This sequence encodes CASRLDLDPSPLHF.